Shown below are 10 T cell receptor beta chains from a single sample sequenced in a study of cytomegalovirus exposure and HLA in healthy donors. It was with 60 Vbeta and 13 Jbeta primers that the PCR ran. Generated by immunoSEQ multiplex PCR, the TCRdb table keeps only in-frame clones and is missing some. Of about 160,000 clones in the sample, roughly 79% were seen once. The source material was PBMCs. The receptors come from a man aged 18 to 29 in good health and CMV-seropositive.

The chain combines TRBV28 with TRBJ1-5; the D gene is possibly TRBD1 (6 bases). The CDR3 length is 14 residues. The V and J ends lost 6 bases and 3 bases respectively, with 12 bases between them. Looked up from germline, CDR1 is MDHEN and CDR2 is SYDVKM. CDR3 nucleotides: TGTGCCAGCAGCCCGACAGGCGACAATCAGCCCCAGCATTTT. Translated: CASSPTGDNQPQHF.

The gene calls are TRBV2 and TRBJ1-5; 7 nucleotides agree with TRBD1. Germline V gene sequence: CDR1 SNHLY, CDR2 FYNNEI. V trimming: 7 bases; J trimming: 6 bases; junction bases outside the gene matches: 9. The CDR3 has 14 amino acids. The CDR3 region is CASKTDRAVQPQHF. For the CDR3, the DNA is TGTGCCAGCAAGACTGACAGGGCGGTTCAGCCCCAGCATTTT.

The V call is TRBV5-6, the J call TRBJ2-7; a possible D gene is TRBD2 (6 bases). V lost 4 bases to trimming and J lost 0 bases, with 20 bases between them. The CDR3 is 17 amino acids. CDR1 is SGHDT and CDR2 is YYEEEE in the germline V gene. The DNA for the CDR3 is TGTGCCAGCAGCGTGGAGGTGGCTAGCGCTTACTCCTACGAGCAGTACTTC. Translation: CASSVEVASAYSYEQYF.

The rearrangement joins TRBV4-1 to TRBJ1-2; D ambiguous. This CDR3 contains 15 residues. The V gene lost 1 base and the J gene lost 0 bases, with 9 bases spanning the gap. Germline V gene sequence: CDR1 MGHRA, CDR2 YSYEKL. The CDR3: CASSQGGPANYGYTF. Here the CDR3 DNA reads TGCGCCAGCAGCCAAGGAGGGCCAGCTAACTATGGCTACACCTTC.

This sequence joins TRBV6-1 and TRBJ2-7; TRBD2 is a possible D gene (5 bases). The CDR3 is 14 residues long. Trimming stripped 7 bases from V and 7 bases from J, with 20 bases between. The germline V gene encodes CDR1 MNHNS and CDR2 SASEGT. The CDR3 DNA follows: TGTGCCAGCATGAGAGCATCGGATTCGGGGGAGCAGTACTTC. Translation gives CASMRASDSGEQYF.

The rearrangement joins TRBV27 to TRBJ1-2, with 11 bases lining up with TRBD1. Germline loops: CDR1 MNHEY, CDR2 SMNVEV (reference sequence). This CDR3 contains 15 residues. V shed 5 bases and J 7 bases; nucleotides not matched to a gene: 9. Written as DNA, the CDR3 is TGTGCCAGCAGTCCTACGGGACAGGGGGTAGGTGGCTACACCTTC. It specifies CASSPTGQGVGGYTF.

CDR3 coding DNA: TGTGCCAGCAGCTTAGCTCCGGAGGGAAACACTGAAGCTTTCTTT. Its translation is CASSLAPEGNTEAFF. The V call is TRBV7-9, the J call TRBJ1-1; D remains unclear. Trimming cost V 0 bases and J 2 bases, with 10 bases left between them. Germline V CDR1 and CDR2: SEHNR, FQNEAQ (reference sequence). The CDR3 totals 15 residues.

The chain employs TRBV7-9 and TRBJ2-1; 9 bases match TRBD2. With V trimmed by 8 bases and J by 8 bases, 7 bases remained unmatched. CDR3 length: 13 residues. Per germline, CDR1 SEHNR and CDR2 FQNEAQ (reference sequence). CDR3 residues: CASSRREGDEQFF. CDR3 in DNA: TGTGCCAGCTCAAGGCGGGAGGGGGATGAGCAGTTCTTC. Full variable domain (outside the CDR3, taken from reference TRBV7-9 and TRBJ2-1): DTGVSQNPRHKITKRGQNVTFRCDPISEHNRLYWYRQTLGQGPEFLTYFQNEAQLEKSRLLSDRFSAERPKGSFSTLEIQRTEQGDSAMYLCASSRREGDEQFFGPGTRLTVL.

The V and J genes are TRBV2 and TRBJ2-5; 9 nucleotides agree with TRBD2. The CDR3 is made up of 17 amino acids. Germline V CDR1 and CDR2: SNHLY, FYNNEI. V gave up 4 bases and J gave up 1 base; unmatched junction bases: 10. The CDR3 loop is CASSGLAGRRGQETQYF. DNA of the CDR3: TGTGCCAGCAGTGGCCTAGCGGGGCGGAGGGGCCAAGAGACCCAGTACTTC.

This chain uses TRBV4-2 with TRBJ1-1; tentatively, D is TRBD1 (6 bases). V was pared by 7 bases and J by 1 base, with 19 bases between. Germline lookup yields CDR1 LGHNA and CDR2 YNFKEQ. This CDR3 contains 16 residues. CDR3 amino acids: CASTVQGSLENTEAFF. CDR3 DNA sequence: TGTGCCAGCACCGTCCAGGGGAGTCTAGAGAACACTGAAGCTTTCTTT.